One and the same sample provided the 11 T cell receptor beta chains below, sequenced in a study of blood T cell repertoires in COVID-19 (TCRdb year 2020). Library preparation was by the immunoSEQ multiplex PCR assay. TCRdb's version of the immuneACCESS table is confined to in-frame rearrangements and falls short of the full clone set. An unresolved V gene accounts for under half of the shortfall where checked; the remainder is of unknown origin. The sample table contains some 390,000 clones; only one count was recorded for more than 75% of them. The ten largest clones capture about 2.9% of the sample. Sequences were obtained from peripheral blood. These receptors originate from a human donor in a cohort sampled during active COVID-19.

V usage is TRBV3-1 (or the pseudogene TRBV3-2) and J usage is TRBJ2-1; D might be TRBD2 (5 bases). Deletions cut 3 bases from V and 0 bases from J, with 9 bases between. The CDR3 is 15 amino acids. Germline lookup yields CDR1 LGHDT and CDR2 YNNKEL (reference sequence). The CDR3 DNA sequence: TGTGCCAGCAGCCAGAGCGCGGGCTCCTACAATGAGCAGTTCTTC. It translates to CASSQSAGSYNEQFF.

This clone was counted between two and nine times. The chain is built from TRBV5-1 and TRBJ2-1; TRBD1 matches 7 bases. The ends lost 3 bases at V and 0 bases at J; junction bases unmatched: 6. CDR3 size: 16 residues. CDR1 and CDR2 (germline): SGHRS, YFSETQ. The CDR3 nucleotides read TGCGCCAGCAGCTCCCCGGACAGGAGCTCCTACAATGAGCAGTTCTTC. Amino acids: CASSSPDRSSYNEQFF.

The genes are TRBV18 and TRBJ2-2, with D possibly TRBD2 on 5 matching bases. The CDR3 consists of 20 residues. Germline V gene lookup returns CDR1 KGHSH and CDR2 LQKENI. The V end lost 3 bases, the J end lost 6 bases, and 29 bases lay between the germline ends. CDR3 loop: CASSPGGWRGRTQPAGELFF. The CDR3 DNA reads TGTGCCAGCTCACCTGGAGGCTGGCGAGGTAGGACCCAACCGGCCGGGGAGCTGTTTTTT.

The chain carries TRBV7-3 and TRBJ2-3; 7 nucleotides match TRBD2. Trimming took 3 bases from V and 6 from J; bases not matched to a gene: 9. The CDR3 sequence is 15 residues long. Germline lookup yields CDR1 SGHTA and CDR2 FQGTGA. The CDR3 region has the DNA TGTGCCAGCAGCTTCACTAGCGACTACAGGGATACGCAGTATTTT. Residues: CASSFTSDYRDTQYF.

The chain has TRBV5-5 and TRBJ2-3; perhaps TRBD1 as D (5 bases). Germline loops: CDR1 SGHKS, CDR2 YYEKEE (reference sequence). This CDR3 comprises 17 residues. V lost 5 bases to trimming and J lost 2 bases, with 21 bases between them. The CDR3 here is CASSLDMLQQFTDTQYF. CDR3 bases: TGTGCCAGCAGTCTGGACATGCTACAACAATTCACAGATACGCAGTATTTT.

V gene TRBV5-1 combines with J gene TRBJ1-6, with 9 bases lining up with TRBD1. The V gene end was trimmed by 2 bases and the J gene end by 10 bases; junction bases not matched to a gene: 4. Per the germline V gene, CDR1 is SGHRS and CDR2 is YFSETQ. This CDR3 region has 14 residues. The CDR3: CASSFDRGRSPLHF. CDR3 coding DNA: TGCGCCAGCAGCTTCGACAGGGGGAGGTCACCCCTCCACTTT.

The chain recombines TRBV7-8 with TRBJ1-6; tentative D call: TRBD1 (5 bases). The CDR3 runs 19 residues. Per germline, CDR1 SGHVS and CDR2 FQNEAQ. V was shortened by 5 bases and J by 8 bases, with 28 bases between the two germline ends. The CDR3 loop reads CASSKSPRQPQTHYSPLHF. CDR3 coding DNA: TGTGCCAGCAGCAAGAGCCCTAGACAGCCCCAGACCCACTATTCACCCCTCCACTTT.

The V gene is TRBV7-8, the J gene TRBJ2-1; D gene uncertain. The CDR3 loop spans 16 amino acids. Trimming took off 2 bases at V and 4 bases at J, with 15 bases between the two ends. CDR1 and CDR2 (germline): SGHVS, FQNEAQ. The CDR3 coding sequence is TGTGCCAGCAGCTTAACTGAGATTCGTAAATACAATGAGCAGTTCTTC. Amino acid sequence: CASSLTEIRKYNEQFF.

The rearrangement links TRBV18 to TRBJ2-5; TRBD2 is a possible D gene (6 bases). The germline V gene encodes CDR1 KGHSH and CDR2 LQKENI. This CDR3 spans 16 amino acids. Trimming took 6 bases from V and 5 from J, leaving 22 bases between them. DNA for the CDR3: TGTGCCAGCTCCAGAAGCGGAGGGGCCCGGGAGGAGACCCAGTACTTC. This gives the protein CASSRSGGAREETQYF. Supplemented by reference TRBV18 and TRBJ2-5, the full variable domain reads NAGVMQNPRHLVRRRGQEARLRCSPMKGHSHVYWYRQLPEEGLKFMVYLQKENIIDESGMPKERFSAEFPKEGPSILRIQQVVRGDSAAYFCASSRSGGAREETQYFGPGTRLLVL.

The CDR3 sequence is CATSDPQGSSYEQYF. CDR3 in DNA: TGTGCCACCAGTGATCCACAGGGCTCCTCCTACGAGCAGTACTTC. The chain employs TRBV24-1 and TRBJ2-7, with D perhaps matching TRBD1 (6 bases). The CDR3 covers 15 residues. Germline lookup yields CDR1 KGHDR and CDR2 SFDVKD. V lost 3 bases, J lost 0 bases, and 11 bases lay in between.

The CDR3 DNA follows: TGTGCCACCAGCAGAGATTACCAGGAAGGCTACACCTTC. Protein sequence: CATSRDYQEGYTF. The chain recombines TRBV15 with TRBJ1-2; no clear D. The ends were cut back, 0 bases at V and 8 bases at J, with 10 bases in the middle. The CDR3 is made up of 13 amino acids. The germline V gene encodes CDR1 LNHNV and CDR2 YYDKDF (reference sequence).